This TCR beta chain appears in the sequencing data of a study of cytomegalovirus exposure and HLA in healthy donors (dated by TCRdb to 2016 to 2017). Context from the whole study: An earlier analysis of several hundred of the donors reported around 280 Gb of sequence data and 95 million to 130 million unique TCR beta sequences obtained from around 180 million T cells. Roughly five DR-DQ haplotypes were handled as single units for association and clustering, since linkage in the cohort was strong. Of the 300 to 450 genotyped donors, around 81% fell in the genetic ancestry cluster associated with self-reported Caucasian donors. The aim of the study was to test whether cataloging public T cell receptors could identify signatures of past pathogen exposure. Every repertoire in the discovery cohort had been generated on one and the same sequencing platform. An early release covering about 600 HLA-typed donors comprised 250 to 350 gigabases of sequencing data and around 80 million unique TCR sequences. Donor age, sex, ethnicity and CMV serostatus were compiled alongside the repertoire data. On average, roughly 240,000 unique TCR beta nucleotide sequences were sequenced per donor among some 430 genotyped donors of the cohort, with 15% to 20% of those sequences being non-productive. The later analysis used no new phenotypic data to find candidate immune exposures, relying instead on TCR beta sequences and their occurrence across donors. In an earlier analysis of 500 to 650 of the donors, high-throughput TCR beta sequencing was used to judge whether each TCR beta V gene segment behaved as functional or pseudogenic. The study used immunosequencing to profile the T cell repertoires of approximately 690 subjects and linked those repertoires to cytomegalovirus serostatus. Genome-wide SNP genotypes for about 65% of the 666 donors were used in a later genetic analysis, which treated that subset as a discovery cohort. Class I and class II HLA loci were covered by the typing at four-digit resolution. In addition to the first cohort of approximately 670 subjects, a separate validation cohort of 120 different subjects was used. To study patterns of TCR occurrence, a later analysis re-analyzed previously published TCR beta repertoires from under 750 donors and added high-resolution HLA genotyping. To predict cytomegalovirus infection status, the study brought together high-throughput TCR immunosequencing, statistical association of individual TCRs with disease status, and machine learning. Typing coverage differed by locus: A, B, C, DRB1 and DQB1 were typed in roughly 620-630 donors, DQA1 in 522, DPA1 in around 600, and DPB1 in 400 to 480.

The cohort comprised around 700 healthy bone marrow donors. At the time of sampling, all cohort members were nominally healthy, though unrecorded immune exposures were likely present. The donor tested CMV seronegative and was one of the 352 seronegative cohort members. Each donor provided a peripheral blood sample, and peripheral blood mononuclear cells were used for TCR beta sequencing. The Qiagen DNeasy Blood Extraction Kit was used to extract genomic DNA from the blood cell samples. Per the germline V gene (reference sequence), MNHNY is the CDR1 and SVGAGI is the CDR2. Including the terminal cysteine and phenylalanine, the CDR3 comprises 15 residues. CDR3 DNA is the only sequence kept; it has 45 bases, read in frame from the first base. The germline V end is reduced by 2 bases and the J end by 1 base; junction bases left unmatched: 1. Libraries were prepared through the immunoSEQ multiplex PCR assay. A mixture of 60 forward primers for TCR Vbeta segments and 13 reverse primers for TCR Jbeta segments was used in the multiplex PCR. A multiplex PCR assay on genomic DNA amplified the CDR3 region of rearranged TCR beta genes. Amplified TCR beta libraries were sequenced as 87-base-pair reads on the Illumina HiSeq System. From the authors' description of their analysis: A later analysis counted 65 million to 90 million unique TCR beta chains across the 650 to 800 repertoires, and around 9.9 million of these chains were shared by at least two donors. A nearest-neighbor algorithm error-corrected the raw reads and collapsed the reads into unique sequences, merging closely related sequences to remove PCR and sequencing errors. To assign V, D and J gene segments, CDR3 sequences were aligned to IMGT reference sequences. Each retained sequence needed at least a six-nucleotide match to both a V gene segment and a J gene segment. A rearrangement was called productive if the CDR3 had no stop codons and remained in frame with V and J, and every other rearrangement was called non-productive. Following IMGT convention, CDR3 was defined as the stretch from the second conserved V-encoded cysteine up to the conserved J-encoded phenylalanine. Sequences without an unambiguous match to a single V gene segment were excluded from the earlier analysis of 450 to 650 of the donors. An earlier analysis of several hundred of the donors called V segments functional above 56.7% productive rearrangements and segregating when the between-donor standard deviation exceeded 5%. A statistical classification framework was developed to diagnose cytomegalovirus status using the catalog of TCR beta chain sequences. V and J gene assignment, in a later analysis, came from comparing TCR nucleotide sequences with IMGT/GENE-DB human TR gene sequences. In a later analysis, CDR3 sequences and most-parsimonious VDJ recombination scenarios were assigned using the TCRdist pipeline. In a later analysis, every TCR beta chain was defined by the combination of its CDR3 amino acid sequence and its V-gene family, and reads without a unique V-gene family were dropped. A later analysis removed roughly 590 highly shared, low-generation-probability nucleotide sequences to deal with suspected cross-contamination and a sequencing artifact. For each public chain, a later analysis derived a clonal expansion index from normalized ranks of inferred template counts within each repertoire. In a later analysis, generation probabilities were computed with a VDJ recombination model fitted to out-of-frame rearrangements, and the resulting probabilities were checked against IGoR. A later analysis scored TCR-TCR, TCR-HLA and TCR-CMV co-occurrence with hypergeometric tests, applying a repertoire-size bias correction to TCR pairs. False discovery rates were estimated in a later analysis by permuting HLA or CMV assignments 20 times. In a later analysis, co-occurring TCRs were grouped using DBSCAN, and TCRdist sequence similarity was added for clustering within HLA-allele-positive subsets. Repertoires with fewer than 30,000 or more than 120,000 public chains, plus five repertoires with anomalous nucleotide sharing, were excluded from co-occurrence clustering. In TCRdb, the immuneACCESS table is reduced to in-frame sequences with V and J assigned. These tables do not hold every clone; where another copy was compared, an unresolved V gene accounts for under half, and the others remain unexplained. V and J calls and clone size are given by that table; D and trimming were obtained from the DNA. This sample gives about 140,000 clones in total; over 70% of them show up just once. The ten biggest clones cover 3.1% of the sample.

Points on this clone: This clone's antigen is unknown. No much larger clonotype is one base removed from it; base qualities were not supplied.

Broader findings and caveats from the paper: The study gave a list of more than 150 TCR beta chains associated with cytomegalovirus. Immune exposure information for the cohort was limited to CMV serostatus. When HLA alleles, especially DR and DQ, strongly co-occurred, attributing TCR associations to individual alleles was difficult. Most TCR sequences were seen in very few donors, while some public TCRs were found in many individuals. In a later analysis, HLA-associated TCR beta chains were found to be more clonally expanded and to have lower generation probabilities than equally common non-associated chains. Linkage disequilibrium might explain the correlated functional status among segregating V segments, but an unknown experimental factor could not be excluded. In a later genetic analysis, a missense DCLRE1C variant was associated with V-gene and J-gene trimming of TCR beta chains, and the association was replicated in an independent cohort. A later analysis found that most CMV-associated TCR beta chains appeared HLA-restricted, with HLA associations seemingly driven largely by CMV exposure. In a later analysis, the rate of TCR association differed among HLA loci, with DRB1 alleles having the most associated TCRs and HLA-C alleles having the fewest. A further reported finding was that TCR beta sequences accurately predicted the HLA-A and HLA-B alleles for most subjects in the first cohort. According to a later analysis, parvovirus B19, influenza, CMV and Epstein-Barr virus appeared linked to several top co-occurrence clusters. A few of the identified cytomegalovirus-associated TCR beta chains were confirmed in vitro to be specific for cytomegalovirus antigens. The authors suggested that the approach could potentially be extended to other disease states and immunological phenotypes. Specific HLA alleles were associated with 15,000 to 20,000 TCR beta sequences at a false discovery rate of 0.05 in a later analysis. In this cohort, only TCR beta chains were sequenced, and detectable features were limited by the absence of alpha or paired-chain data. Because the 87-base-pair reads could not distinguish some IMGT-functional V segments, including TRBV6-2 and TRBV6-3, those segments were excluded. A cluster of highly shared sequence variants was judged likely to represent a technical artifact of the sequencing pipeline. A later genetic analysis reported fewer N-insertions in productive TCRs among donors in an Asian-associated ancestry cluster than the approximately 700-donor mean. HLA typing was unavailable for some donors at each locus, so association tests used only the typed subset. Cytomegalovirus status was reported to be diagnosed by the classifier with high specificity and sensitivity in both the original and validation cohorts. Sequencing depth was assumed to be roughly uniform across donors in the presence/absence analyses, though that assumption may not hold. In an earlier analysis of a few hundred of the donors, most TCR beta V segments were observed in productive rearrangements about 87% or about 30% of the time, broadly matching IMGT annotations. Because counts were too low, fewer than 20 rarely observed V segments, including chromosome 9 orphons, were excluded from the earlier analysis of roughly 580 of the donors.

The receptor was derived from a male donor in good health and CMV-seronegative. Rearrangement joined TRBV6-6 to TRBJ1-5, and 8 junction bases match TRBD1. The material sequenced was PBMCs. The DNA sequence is TGTGCCAGCAGTTACCACAGGGGGAGCAATCAGCCCCAGCATTTT. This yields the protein CASSYHRGSNQPQHF.